The entry below gives a single TCR beta chain sequence along with its context. This specimen belongs to a study of blood T cell repertoires in COVID-19. Germline V CDR1 and CDR2: MRHNA, SNTAGT. The V and J ends lost 8 bases and 0 bases respectively, with 8 bases between them. The CDR3 runs to 13 residues. Clones were sequenced by immunoSEQ multiplex PCR, and TCRdb holds only the in-frame ones, with some missing. The sample records 330,000 or so clones, around 87% being singletons. The specimen was PBMCs or T cells enriched from blood (not recorded which). The chain is built from TRBV6-4 and TRBJ1-3; D is unclear. The TCR comes from a man in his forties or fifties in a cohort exposed to, infected with or recovered from COVID-19 (not recorded which). The CDR3 reads CASQADSGNTIYF. The CDR3 DNA sequence: TGTGCCAGCCAGGCAGACTCTGGAAACACCATATATTTT.